The clone carrying this TCR beta chain was seen only once. Its specificity is unknown. The CDR3 is made up of 11 amino acids. Trimming took 1 base from V and 8 from J, leaving 5 bases between them. CDR1 is MDHEN and CDR2 is SYDVKM in the germline V gene. These data come from a study of lymphopenia after photon versus proton radiotherapy. Overall study findings and caveats: Under photons, naive T cells and diversity fell while effector/memory populations rose. Better survival with proton therapy was suggested as possible, not demonstrated.

Repertoires were generated with immunoSEQ multiplex PCR, while TCRdb's copy carries only in-frame clones and drops some. The repertoire holds 40,000 to 45,000 clones, with about 80% as singletons. The chain has TRBV28 and TRBJ1-2, with D unclear. The clonotype originates from an older woman with pancreatic cancer. Sequenced material: peripheral blood, taken from a patient treated with proton-based radiotherapy. The CDR3 region is CASSLSGGYTF. CDR3 sequence (DNA): TGTGCCAGCAGTTTATCGGGCGGCTACACCTTC.